This TCR beta chain came from a study of blood T cell repertoires in COVID-19. Clones were read by immunoSEQ multiplex PCR, and TCRdb kept only the in-frame ones, dropping some. The table includes under 400,000 clones, approximately 88% detected once. Seattle patients were enrolled during active infection and followed longitudinally. The CDR3 has 15 residues. Trimming cost V 6 bases and J 3 bases, with 12 bases left between them. Germline V lookup: CDR1 MNHEY, CDR2 SVGAGI. Sequenced input: peripheral blood. J is TRBJ2-6 and V is TRBV6-5; D gene uncertain. The receptor was derived from a woman in her twenties or thirties with COVID-19, enrolled during active disease. The CDR3 loop is CASSPAVGGANVLTF. DNA for the CDR3: TGTGCCAGCAGCCCGGCGGTAGGTGGGGCCAACGTCCTGACTTTC.